This is a list of T cell receptor beta chains from one sample in a study of regulatory T cells in long-lasting Graves disease. TCRdb recomputed calls from the multiplex PCR reads with MiXCR, one row per CDR3 protein. The sample lists about 200,000 distinct CDR3 sequences, roughly a fifth occurring once. The sample also formed part of further work on T cells in Graves' hyperthyroidism and ophthalmopathy.

The input for sequencing was peripheral blood mononuclear cells (PBMCs), taken at new diagnosis, from a patient treated with antithyroid drugs. All receptors derive from a woman in her thirties with Graves disease. The CDR3 runs from the conserved cysteine through the conserved F or W. The D gene is left open where the match is weak. Some rows mark clone size as missing; the rest say once, few, many or name a class of expanded clone.

>TRBV20-1|.|TRBJ2-5|many
CSARFSSGVETQYF
TGCAGTGCTAGATTTTCCTCGGGCGTCGAGACCCAGTACTTC
>TRBV2|.|TRBJ2-7|many
CASSEYGQGKGAYEQYF
TGTGCCAGCAGTGAATATGGGCAGGGGAAGGGGGCCTACGAGCAGTACTTC
>TRBV5-6|.|TRBJ1-1|many
CASSLAGITEAFF
TGTGCCAGCAGCTTGGCCGGGATCACTGAAGCTTTCTTT
>TRBV18|TRBD1|TRBJ1-1|few
CASLQGTNTEAFF
TGTGCCAGCCTACAGGGGACGAACACTGAAGCTTTCTTT
>TRBV10-3|.|TRBJ2-7|many
CAISGTPGAGSYEQYF
TGTGCCATCAGTGGGACCCCCGGGGCCGGGTCCTACGAGCAGTACTTC
>TRBV20-1|.|TRBJ2-2|.
CSALSTDTGEMFF
TGCAGCGCCTTAAGTACGGACACCGGGGAGATGTTTTTT
>TRBV9|.|TRBJ1-2|many
CASSRGVSYGYTF
TGTGCCAGCAGCAGAGGGGTTTCCTATGGCTACACCTTC
>TRBV19|.|TRBJ1-5|few
CASMNLGNQPQHF
TGTGCCAGTATGAACCTGGGCAATCAGCCCCAGCATTTT
>TRBV29-1|.|TRBJ2-7|many
CSGGAFGKSTYEQYF
TGCAGCGGGGGAGCTTTCGGGAAGTCAACCTACGAGCAGTACTTC
>TRBV6-2/TRBV6-3|.|TRBJ2-1|many
CASSYRWWAKSSYNEQFF
TGTGCCAGCAGTTACCGCTGGTGGGCGAAGAGCTCCTACAATGAGCAGTTCTTC
>TRBV7-9|.|TRBJ1-2|many
CASSLDSHLLRF
TGTGCCAGCAGCTTGGACAGCCATTTGCTCCGATTC
>TRBV7-2|.|TRBJ1-5|many
CASSLGQDSNQPQHF
TGTGCCAGCAGCTTAGGCCAGGATAGCAATCAGCCCCAGCATTTT
>TRBV7-9|TRBD1|TRBJ1-2|few
CASSPGDRGKSYTF
TGTGCCAGCAGCCCAGGGGACAGAGGGAAAAGCTACACCTTC
>TRBV25-1|TRBD1|TRBJ1-1|many
CASRRTGRNTEAFF
TGTGCCAGCAGAAGGACAGGGAGGAACACTGAAGCTTTCTTT
>TRBV10-1|TRBD1|TRBJ2-6|few
CASGQGGSGANVLTF
TGCGCCTCGGGACAGGGAGGCTCTGGGGCCAACGTCCTGACTTTC
>TRBV6-1|TRBD1|TRBJ2-6|.
CASRGTGSSGANVLTF
TGTGCCAGCAGAGGGACAGGGAGCTCTGGGGCCAACGTCCTGACTTTC
>TRBV7-8|.|TRBJ1-2|many
CASTPRWGLNYGYTF
TGTGCCAGCACCCCGCGGTGGGGTCTGAACTATGGCTACACCTTC
>TRBV7-9|.|TRBJ1-2|.
CASSGARSTNYGYTF
TGTGCCAGCAGCGGAGCCAGGTCCACTAACTATGGCTACACCTTC
>TRBV19|.|TRBJ2-2|many
CASRLGGVTGELFF
TGTGCCTCACGCTTGGGGGGCGTAACCGGGGAGCTGTTTTTT
>TRBV5-1|.|TRBJ1-6|many
CASSLHGAQDSPLHF
TGCGCCAGCAGCTTGCATGGGGCCCAGGATTCACCCCTCCACTTT
>TRBV30|TRBD1|TRBJ1-3|many
CAWERDSAVSGNTIYF
TGTGCCTGGGAACGGGACAGCGCTGTCTCTGGAAACACCATATATTTT
>TRBV7-9|.|TRBJ2-2|.
CASTPGHAAGELFF
TGTGCCAGCACCCCAGGGCATGCAGCCGGGGAGCTGTTTTTT
>TRBV12-3/TRBV12-4|.|TRBJ2-1|many
CASSLGVSSYNEQFF
TGTGCCAGCAGCTTGGGGGTATCATCCTACAATGAGCAGTTCTTC
>TRBV10-1|.|TRBJ2-5|many
CASSERQGQETQYF
TGCGCCAGCAGTGAGAGGCAGGGGCAAGAGACCCAGTACTTC
>TRBV9|TRBD2|TRBJ2-2|many
CASSVIAGSTGELFF
TGTGCCAGCAGCGTCATAGCGGGATCCACCGGGGAGCTGTTTTTT
>TRBV14|TRBD1|TRBJ1-1|many
CASSPGTGIGRAFF
TGTGCCAGCAGCCCCGGGACAGGGATCGGGCGAGCTTTCTTT
>TRBV27|.|TRBJ1-2|.
CASSWPRPLGGYGYTF
TGTGCCAGCAGTTGGCCCCGGCCCCTAGGAGGCTATGGCTACACCTTC
>TRBV19|.|TRBJ1-1|.
CASSIDRQGLAFF
TGTGCCAGTAGTATAGATCGGCAGGGCTTGGCTTTCTTT
>TRBV12-3/TRBV12-4|.|TRBJ1-2|many
CASRRDIRYGYTF
TGTGCCAGCAGGCGAGACATACGCTATGGCTACACCTTC
>TRBV10-2|.|TRBJ1-2|many
CASSERLGANYGYTF
TGCGCCAGCAGTGAACGACTAGGGGCTAACTATGGCTACACCTTC
>TRBV6-1|.|TRBJ2-7|few
CASSTVPAAIEQYF
TGTGCCAGCAGTACAGTCCCGGCTGCTATAGAGCAGTACTTC
>TRBV18|TRBD1|TRBJ1-6|.
CASSPGQANSPLHF
TGTGCCAGCTCACCGGGACAGGCCAATTCACCCCTCCACTTT
>TRBV28|.|TRBJ2-3|many
CASSSGSTDTQYF
TGTGCCAGCAGTTCAGGGTCCACAGATACGCAGTATTTT
>TRBV2|.|TRBJ2-7|many
CASFWQGNEQYF
TGTGCCAGCTTTTGGCAGGGCAACGAGCAGTACTTC
>TRBV6-1|.|TRBJ1-1|many
CASAAYTGSLNTEAFF
TGTGCCAGCGCCGCTTACACAGGGTCCCTGAACACTGAAGCTTTCTTT
>TRBV6-2/TRBV6-3|.|TRBJ1-1|many
CASSSPGGTEAFF
TGTGCCAGCAGTTCCCCGGGGGGGACTGAAGCTTTCTTT
>TRBV24-1|TRBD1|TRBJ1-5|many
CATSDRGMPQHF
TGTGCCACCAGTGACAGGGGGATGCCCCAGCATTTT
>TRBV12-3/TRBV12-4|.|TRBJ1-6|.
CASSFRDENSPLHF
TGTGCCAGCAGTTTTCGGGACGAAAATTCACCCCTCCACTTT
>TRBV12-5|.|TRBJ1-5|few
CATNDGNQPQHF
TGTGCTACGAATGACGGCAATCAGCCCCAGCATTTT
>TRBV2|TRBD1|TRBJ1-5|many
CASSDPGTGSINQPQHF
TGTGCCAGCAGTGACCCCGGGACAGGGTCTATCAATCAGCCCCAGCATTTT
>TRBV11-2|.|TRBJ2-5|many
CASSLRETQYF
TGTGCCAGCAGCTTGAGAGAGACCCAGTACTTC
>TRBV11-1|.|TRBJ2-7|.
CASSKDQLGEQYF
TGTGCCAGCAGCAAGGACCAACTGGGGGAGCAGTACTTC